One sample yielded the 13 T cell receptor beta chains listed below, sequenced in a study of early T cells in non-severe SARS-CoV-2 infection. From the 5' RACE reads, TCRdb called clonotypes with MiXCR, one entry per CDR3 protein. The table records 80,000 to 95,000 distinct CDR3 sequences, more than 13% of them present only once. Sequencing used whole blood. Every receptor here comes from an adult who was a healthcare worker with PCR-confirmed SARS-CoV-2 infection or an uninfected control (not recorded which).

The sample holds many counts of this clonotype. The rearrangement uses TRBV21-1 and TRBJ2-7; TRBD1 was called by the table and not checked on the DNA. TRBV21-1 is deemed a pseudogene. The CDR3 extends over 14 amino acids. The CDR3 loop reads CADWTGPRGYEQYF. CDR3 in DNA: TGTGCAGACTGGACAGGGCCAAGGGGGTACGAGCAGTACTTC.

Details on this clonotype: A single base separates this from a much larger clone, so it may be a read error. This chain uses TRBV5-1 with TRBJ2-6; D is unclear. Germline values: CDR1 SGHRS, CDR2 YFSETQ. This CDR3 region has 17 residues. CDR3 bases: TGCGCCAGCAGCTTGGATGGCAGTTACTCTGGGTCCAACGTCCTGACTTTC. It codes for CASSLDGSYSGSNVLTF.

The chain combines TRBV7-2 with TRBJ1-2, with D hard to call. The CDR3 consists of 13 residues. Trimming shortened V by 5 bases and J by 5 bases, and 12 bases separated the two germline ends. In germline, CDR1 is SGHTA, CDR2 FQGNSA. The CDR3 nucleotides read TGTGCCAGCAGCCAACCTCAAGGATATGGCTACACCTTC. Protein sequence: CASSQPQGYGYTF.

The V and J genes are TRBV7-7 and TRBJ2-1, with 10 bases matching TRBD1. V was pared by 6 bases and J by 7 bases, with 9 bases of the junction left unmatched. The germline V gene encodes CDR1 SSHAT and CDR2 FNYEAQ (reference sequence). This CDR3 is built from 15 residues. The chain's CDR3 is CASRPGTGDGNEQFF. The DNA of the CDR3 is TGTGCCAGCAGACCCGGGACAGGGGATGGGAATGAGCAGTTCTTC.

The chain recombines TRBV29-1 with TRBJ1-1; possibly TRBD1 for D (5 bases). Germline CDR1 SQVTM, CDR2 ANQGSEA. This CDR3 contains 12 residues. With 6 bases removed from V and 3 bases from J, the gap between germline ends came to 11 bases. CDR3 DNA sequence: TGCAGCGTAGCGGGGGTGTACACTGAAGCTTTCTTT. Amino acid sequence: CSVAGVYTEAFF.

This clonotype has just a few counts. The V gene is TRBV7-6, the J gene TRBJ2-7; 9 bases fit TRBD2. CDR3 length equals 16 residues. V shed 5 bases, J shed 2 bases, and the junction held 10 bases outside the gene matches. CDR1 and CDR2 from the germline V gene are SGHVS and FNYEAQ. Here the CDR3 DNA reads TGTGCCAGCAGCCGAACCGCTAGCGGGGTCACCTACGAGCAGTACTTC. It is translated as CASSRTASGVTYEQYF.

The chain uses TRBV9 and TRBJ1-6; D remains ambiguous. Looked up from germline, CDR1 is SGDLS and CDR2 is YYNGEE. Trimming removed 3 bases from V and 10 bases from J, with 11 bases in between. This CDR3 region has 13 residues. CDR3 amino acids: CASSAALSSPLHF. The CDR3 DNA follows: TGTGCCAGCAGCGCTGCACTCAGCTCACCCCTCCACTTT.

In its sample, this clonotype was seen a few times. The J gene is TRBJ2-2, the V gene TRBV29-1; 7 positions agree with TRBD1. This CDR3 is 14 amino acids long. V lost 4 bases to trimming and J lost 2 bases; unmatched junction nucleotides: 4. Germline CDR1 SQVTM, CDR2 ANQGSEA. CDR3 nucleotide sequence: TGCAGCGTTGGGGCAGGGGGAAACACCGGGGAGCTGTTTTTT. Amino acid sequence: CSVGAGGNTGELFF.

The CDR3 coding sequence is TGCGCCAGCAGCGCTCGGACAGGGATGGTTAGTGAAGCTTTCTTT. It codes for CASSARTGMVSEAFF. V and J are TRBV5-1 and TRBJ1-1, with 8 bases aligning to TRBD1. The CDR3 totals 15 residues. Germline V CDR1 and CDR2: SGHRS, YFSETQ. V was clipped by 4 bases and J by 7 bases; unmatched bases: 12.

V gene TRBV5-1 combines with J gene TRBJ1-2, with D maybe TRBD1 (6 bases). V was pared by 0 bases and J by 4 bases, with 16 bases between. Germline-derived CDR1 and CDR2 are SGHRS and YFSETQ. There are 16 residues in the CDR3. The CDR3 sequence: CASSLAGRGAGYGYTF. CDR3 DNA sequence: TGCGCCAGCAGCTTGGCCGGCCGGGGGGCAGGCTATGGCTACACCTTC.

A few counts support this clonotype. DNA of the CDR3: TGCAGCGTATCGACAGCATTAGGCATTCAGTACTTC. It specifies CSVSTALGIQYF. The chain carries TRBV29-1 and TRBJ2-4; TRBD1 might be the D (5 bases). The germline CDR1 and CDR2 sequences are SQVTM and ANQGSEA. Deletions cut 6 bases from V and 9 bases from J, with 15 bases between. CDR3 length: 12 residues.

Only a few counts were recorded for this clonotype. CDR3 amino acids: CASSPRGRVAKNIQYF. In nucleotides, the CDR3 is TGTGCCAGCAGCCCCAGGGGGCGTGTGGCCAAAAACATTCAGTACTTC. The chain has TRBV7-8 and TRBJ2-4; 8 bases are a match to TRBD1. Germline V gene lookup returns CDR1 SGHVS and CDR2 FQNEAQ. CDR3 size: 16 residues. Germline trimming cut 5 bases from V and 1 base from J; bases unmatched to any gene: 7.

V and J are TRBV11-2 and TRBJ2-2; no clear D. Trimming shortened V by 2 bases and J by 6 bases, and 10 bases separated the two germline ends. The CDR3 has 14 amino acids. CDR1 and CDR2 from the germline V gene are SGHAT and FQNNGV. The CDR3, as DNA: TGTGCCAGCAGCTTACTACGCGTGTCCGGGGAGCTGTTTTTT. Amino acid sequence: CASSLLRVSGELFF.